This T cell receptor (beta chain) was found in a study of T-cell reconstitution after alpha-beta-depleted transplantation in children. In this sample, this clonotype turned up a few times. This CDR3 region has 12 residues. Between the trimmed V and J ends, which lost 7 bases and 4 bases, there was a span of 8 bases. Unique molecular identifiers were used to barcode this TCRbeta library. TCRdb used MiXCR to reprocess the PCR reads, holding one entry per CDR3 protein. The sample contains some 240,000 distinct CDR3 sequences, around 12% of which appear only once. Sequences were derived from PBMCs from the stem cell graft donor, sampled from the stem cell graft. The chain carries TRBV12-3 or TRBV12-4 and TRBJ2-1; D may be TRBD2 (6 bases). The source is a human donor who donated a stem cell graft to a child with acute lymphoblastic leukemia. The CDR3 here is CASTEGYNEQFF. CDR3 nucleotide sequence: TGTGCCAGCACGGAGGGGTACAATGAGCAGTTCTTC.